The rows below give T cell receptor beta chains drawn from one sample of a study of PD-1 blockade in mismatch repair-deficient tumors. The assay was immunoSEQ multiplex PCR, and TCRdb's table has in-frame clones only and misses some. The table lists roughly 45,000 clones, around 77% of them singletons. The sample in question was PBMCs, obtained before pembrolizumab treatment. Receptors were obtained from an adult with mismatch repair-deficient cancer. The CDR3 runs from the conserved cysteine through the conserved F or W. A D gene is named only where the DNA matches it firmly. Clone size is not always given. Where it is, it says once, few, many or a class for expanded clones.

>NA|TRBD1|TRBJ2-5|TRBV6-5
TGTGCCAGCAGTTCGGGACAGGGAGTCTGGCAAGAGACCCAGTACTTC
CASSSGQGVWQETQYF
>medium-sized|NA|TRBJ2-7|TRBV5-5
TGTGCCAGCAGCTTTCGGACGGGGGACTCCTACGAGCAGTACTTC
CASSFRTGDSYEQYF
>NA|NA|TRBJ2-1|TRBV7-2
TGTGCCAGCAGCTTAGGGGGTTTTTTAGAAAATGAGCAGTTCTTC
CASSLGGFLENEQFF
>NA|NA|TRBJ1-3|TRBV5-1
TGCGCCAGCAGCCCGAGGACGGACGGAAACACCATATATTTT
CASSPRTDGNTIYF
>few|NA|TRBJ1-4|TRBV30
TGTGCTCTTCAGAGTAATGAAAAACTGTTTTTT
CALQSNEKLFF
>NA|NA|TRBJ2-3|TRBV21-1
TGTGCCAGCAGCCGCCGATGGGACAGTAGGGGGGAGAGCACAGATACGCAGTATTTT
CASSRRWDSRGESTDTQYF
>NA|NA|TRBJ1-3|TRBV5-1
TGCGCCAGCAGCGAGGGCAACCCCTCTGGAAACACCATATATTTT
CASSEGNPSGNTIYF
>NA|TRBD1|TRBJ2-5|TRBV30
TGTGCCTGGTCACAGGGGCGGAAGACCCAGTACTTC
CAWSQGRKTQYF
>NA|TRBD2|TRBJ2-7|TRBV15
TGTGCCACCAGCGGCGGGGGGGACTCCTACGAGCAGTACTTC
CATSGGGDSYEQYF
>NA|TRBD1|TRBJ2-7|TRBV10-1
TGCGCCAGCAGCCGGGACAGGGGCTACGAGCAGTACTTC
CASSRDRGYEQYF
>NA|NA|TRBJ2-5|TRBV5-1
TGCGCCAGCAGCTTGTGGCAGGCCCAAGAGACCCAGTACTTC
CASSLWQAQETQYF
>NA|NA|TRBJ2-5|TRBV2
TGTGCCAGCAGTGAAAGGGTAGGGACCCAGTACTTC
CASSERVGTQYF
>NA|NA|TRBJ2-3|TRBV19
TGTGCCAGTAGGGGGCTAGCCACAGATACGCAGTATTTT
CASRGLATDTQYF
>NA|TRBD2|TRBJ2-1|TRBV19
TGTGCCAGTAGTAACTTTCCGGGACTAGCGGATTACAATGAGCAGTTCTTC
CASSNFPGLADYNEQFF
>few|NA|TRBJ2-2|TRBV11-3
TGTGCCAGCAGCTCAAGGACGAACACCGGGGAGCTGTTTTTT
CASSSRTNTGELFF
>NA|TRBD1|TRBJ2-7|TRBV6-5
TGTGCCAGCTCCTGGACAGGGGACTACGAGCAGTACTTC
CASSWTGDYEQYF
>NA|NA|TRBJ1-4|TRBV9
TGTGCCAGCAGCCTAACCCTAAATGAAAAACTGTTTTTT
CASSLTLNEKLFF
>NA|TRBD1|TRBJ2-1|TRBV19
TGTGCCAGTAGCGACATCGTCAGGGGGTCCCACAATGAGCAGTTCTTC
CASSDIVRGSHNEQFF
>NA|NA|TRBJ2-7|TRBV13
TGTGCCAGCAGCGTCGGGGGGCCGACTCCCTACGAGCAGTACTTC
CASSVGGPTPYEQYF
>NA|NA|TRBJ2-6|TRBV4-3
TGCGCCAGCAGCCAAGTCGAATCCGGTTTTGGGGCCAACGTCCTGACTTTC
CASSQVESGFGANVLTF
>NA|TRBD2|TRBJ2-1|TRBV7-9
TGTGCCAGCGGAACGGGAGGGCCGGGTGAGCAGTTCTTC
CASGTGGPGEQFF
>NA|TRBD1|TRBJ2-6|TRBV7-2
TGTGCCAGCAGCCCGACAGGGGGCGATGGGGCCAACGTCCTGACTTTC
CASSPTGGDGANVLTF
>NA|TRBD2|TRBJ2-5|TRBV7-9
TGTGCCAGCAGCTATTGGTCCGGGACTAGCGGGCATTGGGTGGAGACCCAGTACTTC
CASSYWSGTSGHWVETQYF
>few|NA|TRBJ2-1|TRBV9
TGTGCCAGCAGCAGGGCGTCTAGCCCCACCAATGAGCAGTTCTTC
CASSRASSPTNEQFF
>NA|NA|TRBJ2-1|TRBV10-3
TGTGCCATCAGTGATTCCGGGGGATACAATGAGCAGTTCTTC
CAISDSGGYNEQFF
>NA|NA|TRBJ1-4|TRBV19
TGTGCCAGTAGTACCGGGACGGTGGGAAATGAAAAACTGTTTTTT
CASSTGTVGNEKLFF
>NA|NA|TRBJ1-1|TRBV19
TGTGCCAGTTCCCGCGTGTCCGAGAACACTGAAGCTTTCTTT
CASSRVSENTEAFF
>NA|TRBD1|TRBJ1-1|TRBV29-1
TGCAGCGTTGAGGACCGGACAGGCACGTCAGAGGCTTTCTTT
CSVEDRTGTSEAFF
>NA|NA|TRBJ2-5|TRBV28
TGTGCCAGCAGTTCACCTGGACTTGAAGAGACCCAGTACTTC
CASSSPGLEETQYF
>NA|NA|TRBJ1-2|TRBV27
TGTGCCAGCAGTAAAACAGGGTTGAATAACTATGGCTACACCTTC
CASSKTGLNNYGYTF
>NA|NA|TRBJ2-2|TRBV19
TGTGCCAGTAGGCTACTAGGCACCGGGGAGCTGTTTTTT
CASRLLGTGELFF
>NA|NA|TRBJ2-7|TRBV7-2
TGTGCCAGCAGCTTCGACCGTGGAGGGGGCGAGCAGTACTTC
CASSFDRGGGEQYF